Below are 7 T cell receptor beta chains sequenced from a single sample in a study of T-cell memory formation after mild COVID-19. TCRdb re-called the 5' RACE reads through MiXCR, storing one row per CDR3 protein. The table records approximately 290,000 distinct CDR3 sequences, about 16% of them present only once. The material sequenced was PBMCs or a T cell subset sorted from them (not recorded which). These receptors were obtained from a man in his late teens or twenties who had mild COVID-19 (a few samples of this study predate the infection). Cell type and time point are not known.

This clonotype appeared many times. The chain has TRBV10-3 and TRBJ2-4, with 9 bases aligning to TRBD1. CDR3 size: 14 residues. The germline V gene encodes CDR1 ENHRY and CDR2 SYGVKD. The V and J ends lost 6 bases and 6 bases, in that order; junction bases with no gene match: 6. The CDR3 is CAISTTGGGNIQYF. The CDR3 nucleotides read TGTGCCATCAGCACGACAGGGGGGGGAAACATTCAGTACTTC.

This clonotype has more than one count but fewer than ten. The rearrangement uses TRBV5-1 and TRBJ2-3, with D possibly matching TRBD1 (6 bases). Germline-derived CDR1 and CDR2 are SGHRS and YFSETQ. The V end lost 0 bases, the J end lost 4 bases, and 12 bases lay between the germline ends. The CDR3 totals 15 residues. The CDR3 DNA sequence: TGCGCCAGCAGCTTGGGGGGGCTTGGGGCAGATACGCAGTATTTT. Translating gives CASSLGGLGADTQYF.

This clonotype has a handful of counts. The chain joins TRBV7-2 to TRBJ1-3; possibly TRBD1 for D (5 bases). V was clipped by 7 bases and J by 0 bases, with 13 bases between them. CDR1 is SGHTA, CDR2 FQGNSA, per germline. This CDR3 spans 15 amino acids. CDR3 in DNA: TGTGCCAGCACCCACAGGCTCAGCTCTGGAAACACCATATATTTT. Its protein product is CASTHRLSSGNTIYF.

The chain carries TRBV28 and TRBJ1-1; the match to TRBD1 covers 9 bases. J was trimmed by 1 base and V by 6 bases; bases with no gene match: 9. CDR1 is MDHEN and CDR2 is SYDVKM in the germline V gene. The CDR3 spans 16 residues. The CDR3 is CASRLPQGQGNTEAFF. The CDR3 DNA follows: TGTGCCAGCAGACTCCCCCAGGGACAGGGGAACACTGAAGCTTTCTTT.

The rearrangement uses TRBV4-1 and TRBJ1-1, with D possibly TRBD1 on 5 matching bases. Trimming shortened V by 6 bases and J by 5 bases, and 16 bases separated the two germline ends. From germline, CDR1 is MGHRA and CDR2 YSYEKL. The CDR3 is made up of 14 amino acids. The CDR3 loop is CASSSGRAGTEAFF. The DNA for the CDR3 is TGCGCCAGCAGTAGTGGCAGGGCGGGTACTGAAGCTTTCTTT.

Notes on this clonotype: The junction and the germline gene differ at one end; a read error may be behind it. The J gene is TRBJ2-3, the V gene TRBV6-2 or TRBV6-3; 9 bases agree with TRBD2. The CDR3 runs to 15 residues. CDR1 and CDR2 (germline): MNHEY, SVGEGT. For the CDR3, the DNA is TGTGCCAGCAGTTTAAGCGGGGGGCATGCAGATCCGCAGTATTTT. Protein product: CASSLSGGHADPQYF.

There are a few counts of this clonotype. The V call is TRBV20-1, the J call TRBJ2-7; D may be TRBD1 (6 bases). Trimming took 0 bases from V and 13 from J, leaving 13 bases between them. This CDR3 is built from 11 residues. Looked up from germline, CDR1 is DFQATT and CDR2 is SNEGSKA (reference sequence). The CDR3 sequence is CSARDYQGIYF. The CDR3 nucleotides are TGCAGTGCTAGAGATTATCAGGGGATATACTTC.